This TCR beta chain derives from a study of T cell responses to AZD1222 COVID-19 vaccine. General study points: Donors were chiefly white British, with a greater number of females, and clonal diversity was perhaps underestimated. Spike-wide vaccine-associated CD4 TCRs dominated at 160-218 and 743-854. All repertoire sampling was performed exclusively after the peak T cell response. Spike-specific TCR breadth and depth grew following two AZD1222 doses.

Clones were sequenced by immunoSEQ multiplex PCR, and TCRdb holds only the in-frame ones, with some missing. The sample has roughly 110,000 clones, 90% seen once. Comments on this clone: No antigen is known for it.

Germline-derived CDR1 and CDR2 are DFQATT and SNEGSKA (reference sequence). This CDR3 is built from 11 residues. V trimming: 3 bases; J trimming: 12 bases; junction bases outside the gene matches: 5. Specimen: peripheral blood, collected 28 days after the second AZD1222 dose. The V and J genes are TRBV20-1 and TRBJ2-1; 7 bases are shared with TRBD2. The sequence derives from an adult who received the AZD1222 COVID-19 vaccine. Here the CDR3 DNA reads TGCAGTGCTAGGTTTCCGGGGGGGCAGTTCTTC. Translating it yields CSARFPGGQFF.